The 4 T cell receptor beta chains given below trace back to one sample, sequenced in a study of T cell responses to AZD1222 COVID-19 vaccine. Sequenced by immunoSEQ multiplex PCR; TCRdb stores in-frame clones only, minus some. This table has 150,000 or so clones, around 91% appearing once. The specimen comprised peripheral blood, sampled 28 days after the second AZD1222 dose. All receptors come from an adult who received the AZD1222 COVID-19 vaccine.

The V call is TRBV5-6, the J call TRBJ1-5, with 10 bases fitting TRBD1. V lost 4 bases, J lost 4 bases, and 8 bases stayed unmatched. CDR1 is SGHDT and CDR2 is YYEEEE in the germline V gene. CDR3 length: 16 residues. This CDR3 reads CASSVGQGVNNQPQHF. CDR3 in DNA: TGTGCCAGCAGCGTAGGACAGGGGGTAAATAATCAGCCCCAGCATTTT.

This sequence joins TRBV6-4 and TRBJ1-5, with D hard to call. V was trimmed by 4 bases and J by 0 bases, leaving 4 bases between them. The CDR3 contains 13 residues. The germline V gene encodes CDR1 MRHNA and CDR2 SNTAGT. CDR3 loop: CASSVHSNQPQHF. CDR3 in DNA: TGTGCCAGCAGTGTCCATAGCAATCAGCCCCAGCATTTT.

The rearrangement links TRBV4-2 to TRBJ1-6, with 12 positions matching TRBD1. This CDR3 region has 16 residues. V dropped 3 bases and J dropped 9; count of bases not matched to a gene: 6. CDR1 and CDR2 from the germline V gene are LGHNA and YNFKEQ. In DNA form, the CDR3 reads TGTGCCAGCAGCCAGGATTGGGACAGGGGGCTTTCACCCCTCCACTTT. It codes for CASSQDWDRGLSPLHF.

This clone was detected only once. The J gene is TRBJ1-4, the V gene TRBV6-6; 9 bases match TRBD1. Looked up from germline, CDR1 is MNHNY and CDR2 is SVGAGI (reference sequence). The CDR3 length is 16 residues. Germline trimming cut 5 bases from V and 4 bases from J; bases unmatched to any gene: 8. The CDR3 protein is CASSQTGQGYNEKLFF. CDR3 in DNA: TGTGCCAGCAGTCAGACCGGACAGGGGTATAATGAAAAACTGTTTTTT.